Below, 15 T cell receptor beta chains from the same sample are listed, as sequenced in a study of blood T cell repertoires in COVID-19. The protocol was immunoSEQ multiplex PCR, while the TCRdb copy is restricted to in-frame clones and leaves out a portion. The sample records approximately 160,000 clones, 80% to 85% being singletons. The sample taken for sequencing was peripheral blood. The receptors stem from a man aged 18 to 30 with active or convalescent COVID-19.

The chain employs TRBV2 and TRBJ1-1; D gene uncertain. V was trimmed by 6 bases and J by 0 bases, leaving 14 bases between them. CDR1 and CDR2 from the germline V gene are SNHLY and FYNNEI. The CDR3 extends over 15 amino acids. This CDR3 is CASSPSWAMNTEAFF. The CDR3 DNA reads TGTGCCAGCAGCCCCTCTTGGGCCATGAACACTGAAGCTTTCTTT. The entire variable domain, with the rest obtained from reference TRBV2 and TRBJ1-1, is as follows: EPEVTQTPSHQVTQMGQEVILRCVPISNHLYFYWYRQILGQKVEFLVSFYNNEISEKSEIFDDQFSVERPDGSNFTLKIRSTKLEDSAMYFCASSPSWAMNTEAFFGQGTRLTVV.

The rearrangement links TRBV5-6 to TRBJ2-7; TRBD2 is a possible D gene (5 bases). From germline, CDR1 is SGHDT and CDR2 YYEEEE. V lost 6 bases and J lost 0, with 13 bases in between. The CDR3 has 14 residues. CDR3 region: CASKGGWSSYEQYF. CDR3 in DNA: TGTGCCAGCAAGGGCGGGTGGAGCTCCTACGAGCAGTACTTC. Full variable domain (rest looked up from reference TRBV5-6 and TRBJ2-7): DAGVTQSPTHLIKTRGQQVTLRCSPKSGHDTVSWYQQALGQGPQFIFQYYEEEERQRGNFPDRFSGHQFPNYSSELNVNALLLGDSALYLCASKGGWSSYEQYFGPGTRLTVT.

This chain links TRBV3-1 (or the pseudogene TRBV3-2) with TRBJ1-1; D is unclear. V gave up 4 bases and J gave up 4 bases, with 13 bases separating them. CDR1 LGHDT and CDR2 YNNKEL come from the germline V gene (reference sequence). The CDR3 runs to 14 residues. The DNA for the CDR3 is TGTGCCAGCAGCCTCAACAGCTTTCTCACTGAAGCTTTCTTT. Protein: CASSLNSFLTEAFF.

V and J are TRBV11-3 and TRBJ2-1, with D maybe TRBD2 (5 bases). CDR1 and CDR2 (germline): SGHNT, YENEEA. The CDR3 is 15 amino acids. V lost 6 bases and J lost 0, with 12 bases in between. The CDR3 DNA is TGTGCCAGCAGACGGACGGGGAGCTCCTACAATGAGCAGTTCTTC. It yields the protein CASRRTGSSYNEQFF.

The chain carries TRBV12-3 or TRBV12-4 and TRBJ1-5, with 8 bases that match TRBD1. The V and J ends lost 6 bases and 10 bases, in that order; junction bases with no gene match: 8. The CDR3 totals 13 residues. CDR3 residues: CASRRTGPSPQHF. The DNA of the CDR3 is TGTGCCAGCAGGCGGACAGGGCCCAGCCCCCAGCATTTT.

This clone came up once. This sequence joins TRBV29-1 and TRBJ1-2, with D possibly being TRBD1 (6 bases). Deletions cut 4 bases from V and 6 bases from J, with 12 bases between. Germline CDR1 reads SQVTM; CDR2 reads ANQGSEA. The CDR3 covers 12 residues. CDR3 nucleotides: TGCAGCGTTGGAAGGCAGGGGCATGGCTACACCTTC. Translation: CSVGRQGHGYTF.

CDR3 loop: CASSYPLGGTSGSYEQYF. CDR3 coding DNA: TGTGCCAGCAGCTACCCTCTAGGAGGGACTAGCGGGAGCTACGAGCAGTACTTC. The gene calls are TRBV7-9 and TRBJ2-7, with 14 bases identical to TRBD2. This CDR3 region has 18 residues. Looked up from germline, CDR1 is SEHNR and CDR2 is FQNEAQ (reference sequence). The J segment lost 3 bases and the V segment lost 4 bases, leaving 11 bases of the junction unmatched.

The chain uses TRBV5-1 and TRBJ2-3; TRBD1 agrees at 8 bases. The length of the CDR3 is 15 residues. Per the germline V gene, CDR1 is SGHRS and CDR2 is YFSETQ. The J segment lost 3 bases and the V segment lost 7 bases, leaving 10 bases of the junction unmatched. The CDR3 spells CASRRWGQETDTQYF. The CDR3 DNA reads TGCGCCAGCCGGAGGTGGGGACAGGAAACAGATACGCAGTATTTT.

The chain combines TRBV9 with TRBJ2-1; possibly TRBD2 for D (7 bases). Trimming removed 3 bases from V and 2 bases from J, with 15 bases in between. Germline V gene sequence: CDR1 SGDLS, CDR2 YYNGEE. The CDR3 covers 16 residues. The CDR3 reads CASSASGQWTYNEQFF. The DNA of the CDR3 is TGTGCCAGCAGCGCTAGCGGACAGTGGACCTACAATGAGCAGTTCTTC.

This rearrangement joins TRBV19 to TRBJ1-1; D call uncertain. The V end lost 1 base, the J end lost 1 base, and 7 bases lay between the germline ends. The CDR3 has 14 amino acids. Germline V gene sequence: CDR1 LNHDA, CDR2 SQIVND (reference sequence). Written as DNA, the CDR3 is TGTGCCAGTAGTATAGGGCAGTCGAACACTGAAGCTTTCTTT. It translates to CASSIGQSNTEAFF.

The table lists this clone with a count of one. This chain connects TRBV12-5 to TRBJ1-1; D call uncertain. Germline CDR1 is LGHNT and CDR2 is FRNRAP. V lost 2 bases, J lost 12 bases, and 10 bases lay in between. The CDR3 length is 11 residues. CDR3 residues: CASGLSRLPFF. CDR3 DNA: TGTGCTAGTGGTTTGTCACGGTTGCCTTTCTTT.

CDR3 residues: CASSQGTPAGVFEEQYF. CDR3 in DNA: TGTGCCAGCAGCCAAGGCACCCCGGCAGGGGTTTTTGAGGAGCAGTACTTC. The chain has TRBV3-1 (or the pseudogene TRBV3-2) and TRBJ2-7; D might be TRBD1 (6 bases). The CDR3 is 17 amino acids. With 1 base removed from V and 7 bases from J, the gap between germline ends came to 23 bases. Germline V gene data show CDR1 as LGHDT and CDR2 as YNNKEL (reference sequence).

The rearrangement uses TRBV5-1 and TRBJ2-5; 7 nucleotides agree with TRBD1. The V and J ends lost 4 bases and 2 bases, in that order; junction bases with no gene match: 5. This CDR3 contains 14 residues. Germline V CDR1 and CDR2: SGHRS, YFSETQ. In DNA form, the CDR3 reads TGCGCCAGCAGCCTATCGGGACAGCAAGAGACCCAGTACTTC. It codes for CASSLSGQQETQYF.

This chain links TRBV2 with TRBJ2-7, with D possibly being TRBD2 (5 bases). V was cut by 1 base and J by 1 base, with 8 bases left in between. Per the germline V gene, CDR1 is SNHLY and CDR2 is FYNNEI. The CDR3 sequence is 14 residues long. The CDR3 DNA sequence: TGTGCCAGCAGTGAAGGACGGAGGTCCTACGAGCAGTACTTC. It is translated as CASSEGRRSYEQYF.

The table lists this clone with a few counts. V is TRBV18 and J is TRBJ1-3, with D uncertain. Germline V gives CDR1 KGHSH, CDR2 LQKENI. The germline V and J ends were trimmed by 0 bases and 4 bases, with 13 bases remaining between them. CDR3 length equals 16 residues. The CDR3 is CASSPPIGVPGNTIYF. In DNA form, the CDR3 reads TGTGCCAGCTCACCACCGATCGGGGTGCCCGGAAACACCATATATTTT.